This TCR beta chain is drawn from a study of blood T cell repertoires in COVID-19. Whole-study context: The United States, Italy and Spain supplied acute and convalescent COVID-19 samples. T cells, B-cell-depleted T cells, or PBMCs supplied cDNA or gDNA.

V was cut by 0 bases and J by 5 bases, with 5 bases left in between. CDR3 size: 13 residues. Germline V CDR1 and CDR2: LNHDA, SQIVND (reference sequence). Sequencing used immunoSEQ multiplex PCR; TCRdb keeps in-frame clones, though not all of them. Here the sample spans 100,000 or so clones, 80% to 90% being singletons. This chain links TRBV19 with TRBJ1-5, with D hard to call. Sequencing was done on a sample of PBMCs or T cells enriched from blood (not recorded which). This receptor was obtained from a woman aged 50 to 60 who had recovered from COVID-19. CDR3 residues: CASSIDQDQPQHF. CDR3 coding DNA: TGTGCCAGTAGTATAGATCAGGATCAGCCCCAGCATTTT.